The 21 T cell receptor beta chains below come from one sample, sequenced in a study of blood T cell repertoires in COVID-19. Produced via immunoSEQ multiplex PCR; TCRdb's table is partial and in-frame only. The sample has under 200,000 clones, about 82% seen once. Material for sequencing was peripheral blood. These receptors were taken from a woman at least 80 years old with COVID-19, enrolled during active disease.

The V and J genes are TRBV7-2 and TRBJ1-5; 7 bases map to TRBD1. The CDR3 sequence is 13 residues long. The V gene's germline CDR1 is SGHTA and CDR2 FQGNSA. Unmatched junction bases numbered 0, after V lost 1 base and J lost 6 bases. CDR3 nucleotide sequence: TGTGCCAGCAGCTTAGGACAGGGTCAGCCCCAGCATTTT. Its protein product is CASSLGQGQPQHF. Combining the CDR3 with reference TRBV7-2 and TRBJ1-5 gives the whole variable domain GAGVSQSPSNKVTEKGKDVELRCDPISGHTALYWYRQSLGQGLEFLIYFQGNSAPDKSGLPSDRFSAERTGGSVSTLTIQRTQQEDSAVYLCASSLGQGQPQHFGDGTRLSIL.

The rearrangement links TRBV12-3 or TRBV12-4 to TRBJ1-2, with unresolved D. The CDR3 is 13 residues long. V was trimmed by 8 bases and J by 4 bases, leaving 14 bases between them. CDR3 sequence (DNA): TGTGCCAGCCCGAAACGGGATGGCTATGGCTACACCTTC. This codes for CASPKRDGYGYTF.

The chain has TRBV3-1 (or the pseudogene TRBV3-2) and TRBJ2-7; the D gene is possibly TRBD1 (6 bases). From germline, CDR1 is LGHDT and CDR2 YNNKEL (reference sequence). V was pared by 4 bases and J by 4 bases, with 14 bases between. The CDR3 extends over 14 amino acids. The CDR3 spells CASSRPGHGYEQYF. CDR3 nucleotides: TGTGCCAGCAGCCGCCCGGGACACGGATACGAGCAGTACTTC.

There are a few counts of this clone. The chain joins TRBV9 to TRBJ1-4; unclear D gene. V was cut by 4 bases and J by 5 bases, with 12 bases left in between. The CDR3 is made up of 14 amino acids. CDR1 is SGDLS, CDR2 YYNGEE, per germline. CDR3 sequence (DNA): TGTGCCAGCAGCCCCCAGGAGGGAAATGAAAAACTGTTTTTT. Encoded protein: CASSPQEGNEKLFF.

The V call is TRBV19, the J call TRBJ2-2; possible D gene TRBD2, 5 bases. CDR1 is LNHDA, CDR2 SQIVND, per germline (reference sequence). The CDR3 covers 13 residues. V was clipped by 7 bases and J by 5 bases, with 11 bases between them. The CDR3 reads CASTPWRTGELFF. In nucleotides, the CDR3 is TGTGCCAGTACTCCTTGGAGGACCGGGGAGCTGTTTTTT.

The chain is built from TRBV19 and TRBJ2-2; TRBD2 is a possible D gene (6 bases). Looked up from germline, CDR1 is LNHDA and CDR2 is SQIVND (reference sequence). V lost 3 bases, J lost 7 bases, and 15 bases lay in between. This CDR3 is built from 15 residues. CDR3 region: CASSIGLLAVGELFF. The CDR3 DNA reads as TGTGCCAGTAGTATTGGATTACTAGCTGTCGGGGAGCTGTTTTTT.

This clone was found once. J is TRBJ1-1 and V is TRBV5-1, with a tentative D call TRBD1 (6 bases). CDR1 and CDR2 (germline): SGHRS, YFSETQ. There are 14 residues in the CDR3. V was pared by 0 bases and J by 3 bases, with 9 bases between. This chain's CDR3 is CASSLGGQHTEAFF. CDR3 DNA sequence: TGCGCCAGCAGCTTGGGCGGACAGCACACTGAAGCTTTCTTT.

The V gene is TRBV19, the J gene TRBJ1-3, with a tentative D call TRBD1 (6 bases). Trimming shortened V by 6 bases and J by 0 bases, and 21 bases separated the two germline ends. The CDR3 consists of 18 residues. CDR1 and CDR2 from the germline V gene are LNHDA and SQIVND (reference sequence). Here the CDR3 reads CASRPANWGQNSGNTIYF. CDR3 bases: TGTGCCAGTAGACCCGCCAACTGGGGGCAAAACTCTGGAAACACCATATATTTT.

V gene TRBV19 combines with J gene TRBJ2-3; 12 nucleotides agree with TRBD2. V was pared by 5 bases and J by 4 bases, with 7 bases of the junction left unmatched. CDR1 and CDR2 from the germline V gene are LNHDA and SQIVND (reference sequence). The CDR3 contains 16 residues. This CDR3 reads CASSDRLAGVADTQYF. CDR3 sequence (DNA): TGTGCCAGTAGTGACCGACTAGCGGGGGTGGCAGATACGCAGTATTTT.

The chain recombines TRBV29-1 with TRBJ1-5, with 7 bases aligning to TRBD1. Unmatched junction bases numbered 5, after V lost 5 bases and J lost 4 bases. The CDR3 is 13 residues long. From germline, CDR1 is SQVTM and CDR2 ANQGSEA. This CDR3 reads CSVSDRPNQPQHF. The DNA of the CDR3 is TGCAGCGTTTCGGACAGGCCGAATCAGCCCCAGCATTTT. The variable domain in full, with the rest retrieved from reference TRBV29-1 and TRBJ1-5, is SAVISQKPSRDICQRGTSLTIQCQVDSQVTMMFWYRQQPGQSLTLIATANQGSEATYESGFVIDKFPISRPNLTFSTLTVSNMSPEDSSIYLCSVSDRPNQPQHFGDGTRLSIL.

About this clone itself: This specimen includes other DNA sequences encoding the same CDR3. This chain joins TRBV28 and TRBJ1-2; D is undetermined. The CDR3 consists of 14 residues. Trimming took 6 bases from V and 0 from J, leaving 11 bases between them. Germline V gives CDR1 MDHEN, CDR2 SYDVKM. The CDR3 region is CASRSTGANYGYTF. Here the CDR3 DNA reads TGTGCCAGCAGATCTACGGGAGCTAACTATGGCTACACCTTC.

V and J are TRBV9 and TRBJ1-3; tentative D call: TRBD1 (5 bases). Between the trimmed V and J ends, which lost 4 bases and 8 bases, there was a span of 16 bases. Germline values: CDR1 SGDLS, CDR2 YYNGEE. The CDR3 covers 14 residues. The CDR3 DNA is TGTGCCAGCAGCCCGACGGGGGGAGGTGACACCATATATTTT. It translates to CASSPTGGGDTIYF.

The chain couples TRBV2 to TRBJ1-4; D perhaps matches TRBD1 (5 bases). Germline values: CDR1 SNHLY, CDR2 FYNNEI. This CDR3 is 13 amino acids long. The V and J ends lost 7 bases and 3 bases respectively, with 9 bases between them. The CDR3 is CASTETANEKLFF. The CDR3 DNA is TGTGCCAGCACCGAGACAGCTAATGAAAAACTGTTTTTT.

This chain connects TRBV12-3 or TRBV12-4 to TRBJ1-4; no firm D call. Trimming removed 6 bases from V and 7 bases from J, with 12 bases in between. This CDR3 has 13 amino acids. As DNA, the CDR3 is TGTGCCAGCAGCTTGATAGGAGGTGAAAAACTGTTTTTT. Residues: CASSLIGGEKLFF.

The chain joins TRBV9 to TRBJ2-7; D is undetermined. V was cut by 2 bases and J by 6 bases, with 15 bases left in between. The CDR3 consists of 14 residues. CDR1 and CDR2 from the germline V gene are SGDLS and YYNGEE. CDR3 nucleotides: TGTGCCAGCAGCGTTGCTGCAGACCGGAGCGAGCAGTACTTC. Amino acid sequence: CASSVAADRSEQYF. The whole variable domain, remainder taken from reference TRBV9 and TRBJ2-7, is DSGVTQTPKHLITATGQRVTLRCSPRSGDLSVYWYQQSLDQGLQFLIQYYNGEERAKGNILERFSAQQFPDLHSELNLSSLELGDSALYFCASSVAADRSEQYFGPGTRLTVT.

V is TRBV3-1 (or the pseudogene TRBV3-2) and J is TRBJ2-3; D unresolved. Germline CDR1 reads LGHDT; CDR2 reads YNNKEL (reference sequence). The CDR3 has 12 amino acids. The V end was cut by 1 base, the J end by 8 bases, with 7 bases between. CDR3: CASSQASGTQYF. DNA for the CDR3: TGTGCCAGCAGCCAAGCGTCGGGTACGCAGTATTTT.

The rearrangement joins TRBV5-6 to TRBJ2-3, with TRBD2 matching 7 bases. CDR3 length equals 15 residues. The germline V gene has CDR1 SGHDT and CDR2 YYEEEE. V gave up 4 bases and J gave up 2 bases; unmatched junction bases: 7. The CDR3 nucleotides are TGTGCCAGCAGCCCCACAGCGGGGCTCACAGATACGCAGTATTTT. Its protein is CASSPTAGLTDTQYF. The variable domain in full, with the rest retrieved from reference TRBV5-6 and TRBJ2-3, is DAGVTQSPTHLIKTRGQQVTLRCSPKSGHDTVSWYQQALGQGPQFIFQYYEEEERQRGNFPDRFSGHQFPNYSSELNVNALLLGDSALYLCASSPTAGLTDTQYFGPGTRLTVL.

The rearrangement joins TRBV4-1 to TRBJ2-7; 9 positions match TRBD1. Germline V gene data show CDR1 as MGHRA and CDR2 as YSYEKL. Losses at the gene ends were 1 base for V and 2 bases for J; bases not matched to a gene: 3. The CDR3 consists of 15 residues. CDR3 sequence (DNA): TGCGCCAGCAGCCAAGGGACAGGGGAAACCTACGAGCAGTACTTC. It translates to CASSQGTGETYEQYF.

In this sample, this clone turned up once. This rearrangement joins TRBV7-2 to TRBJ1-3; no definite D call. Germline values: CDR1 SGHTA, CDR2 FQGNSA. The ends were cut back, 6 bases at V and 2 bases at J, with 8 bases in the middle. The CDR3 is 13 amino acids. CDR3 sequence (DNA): TGTGCCAGCAGTGGAGCGGCTGGAAACACCATATATTTT. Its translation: CASSGAAGNTIYF.

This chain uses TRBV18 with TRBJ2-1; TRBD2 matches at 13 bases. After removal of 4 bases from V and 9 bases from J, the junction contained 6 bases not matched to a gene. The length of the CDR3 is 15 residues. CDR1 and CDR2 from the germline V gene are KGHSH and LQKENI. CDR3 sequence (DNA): TGTGCCAGCTCACAGGGACTAGCGGGAAGCAGTGAGCAGTTCTTC. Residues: CASSQGLAGSSEQFF.

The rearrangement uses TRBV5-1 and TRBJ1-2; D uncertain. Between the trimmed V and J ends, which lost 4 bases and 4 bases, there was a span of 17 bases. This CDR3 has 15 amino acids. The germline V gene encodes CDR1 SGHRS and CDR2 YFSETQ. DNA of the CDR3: TGCGCCAGCAGCCCGGCCGAGGGTAGTTCCTATGGCTACACCTTC. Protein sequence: CASSPAEGSSYGYTF.